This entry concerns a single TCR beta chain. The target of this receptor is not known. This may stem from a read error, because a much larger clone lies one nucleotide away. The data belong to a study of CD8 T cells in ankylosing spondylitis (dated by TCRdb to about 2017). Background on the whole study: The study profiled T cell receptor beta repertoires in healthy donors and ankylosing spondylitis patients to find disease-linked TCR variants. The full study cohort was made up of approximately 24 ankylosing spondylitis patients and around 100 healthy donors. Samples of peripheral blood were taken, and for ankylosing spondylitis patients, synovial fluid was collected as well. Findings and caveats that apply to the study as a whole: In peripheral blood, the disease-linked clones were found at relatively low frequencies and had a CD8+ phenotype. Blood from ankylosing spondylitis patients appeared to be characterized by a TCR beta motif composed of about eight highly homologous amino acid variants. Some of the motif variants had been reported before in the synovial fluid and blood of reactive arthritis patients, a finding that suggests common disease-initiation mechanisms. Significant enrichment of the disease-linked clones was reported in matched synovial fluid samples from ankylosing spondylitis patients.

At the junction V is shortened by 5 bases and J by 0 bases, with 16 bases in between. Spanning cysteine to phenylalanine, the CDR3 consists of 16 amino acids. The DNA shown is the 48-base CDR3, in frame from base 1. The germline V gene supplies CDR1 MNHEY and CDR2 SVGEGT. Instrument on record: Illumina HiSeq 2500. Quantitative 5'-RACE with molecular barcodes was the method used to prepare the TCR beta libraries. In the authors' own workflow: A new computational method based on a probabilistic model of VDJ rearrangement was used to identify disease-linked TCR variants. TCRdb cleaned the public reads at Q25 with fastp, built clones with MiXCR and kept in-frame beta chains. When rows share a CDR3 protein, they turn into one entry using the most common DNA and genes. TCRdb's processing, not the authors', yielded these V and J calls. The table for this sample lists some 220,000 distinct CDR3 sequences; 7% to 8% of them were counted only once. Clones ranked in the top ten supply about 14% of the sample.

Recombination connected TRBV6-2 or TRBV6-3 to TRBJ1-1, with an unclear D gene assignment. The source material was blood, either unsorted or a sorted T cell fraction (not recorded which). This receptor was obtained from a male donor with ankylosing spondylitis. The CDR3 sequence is CASSHQAEKMNTEAFF. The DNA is TGTGCCAGCAGTCACCAAGCTGAGAAAATGAACACTGAAGCTTTCTTT.